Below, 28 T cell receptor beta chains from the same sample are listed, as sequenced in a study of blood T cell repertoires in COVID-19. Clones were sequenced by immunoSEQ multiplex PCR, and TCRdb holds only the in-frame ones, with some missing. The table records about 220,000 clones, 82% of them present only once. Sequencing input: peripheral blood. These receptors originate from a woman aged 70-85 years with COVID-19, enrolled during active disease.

The CDR3 DNA reads TGTGCCAGCAGCGTGGGACAGGGAGGAACTCGGAGCACAGATACGCAGTATTTT. Its protein is CASSVGQGGTRSTDTQYF. The V call is TRBV11-3, the J call TRBJ2-3; the match to TRBD1 covers 9 bases. Trimming at V came to 5 bases and at J to 0 bases, leaving 12 bases not matched to a gene. Germline lookup yields CDR1 SGHNT and CDR2 YENEEA. The CDR3 spans 18 residues.

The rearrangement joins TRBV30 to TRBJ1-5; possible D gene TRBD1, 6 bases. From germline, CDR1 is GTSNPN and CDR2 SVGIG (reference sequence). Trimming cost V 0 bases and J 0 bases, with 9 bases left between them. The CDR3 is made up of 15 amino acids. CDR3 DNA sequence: TGTGCCTGGAGTGTAACAGGGAATAGCAATCAGCCCCAGCATTTT. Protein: CAWSVTGNSNQPQHF.

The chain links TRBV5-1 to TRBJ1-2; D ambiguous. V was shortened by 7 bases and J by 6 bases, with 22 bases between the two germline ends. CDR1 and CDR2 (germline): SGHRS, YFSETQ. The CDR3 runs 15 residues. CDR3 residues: CASSPLGSQADGYTF. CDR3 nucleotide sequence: TGCGCCAGCTCCCCGTTAGGGTCCCAAGCGGATGGCTACACCTTC.

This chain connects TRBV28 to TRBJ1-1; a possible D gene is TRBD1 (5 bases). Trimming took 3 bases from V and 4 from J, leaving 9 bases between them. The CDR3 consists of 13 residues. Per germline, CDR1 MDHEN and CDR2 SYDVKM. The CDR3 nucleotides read TGTGCCAGCAGTTTCCGACAGACCACTGAAGCTTTCTTT. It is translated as CASSFRQTTEAFF.

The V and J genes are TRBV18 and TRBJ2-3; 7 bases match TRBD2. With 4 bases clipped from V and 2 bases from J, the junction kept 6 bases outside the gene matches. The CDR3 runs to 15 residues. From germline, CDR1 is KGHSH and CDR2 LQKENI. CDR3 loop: CASSRPSGSTDTQYF. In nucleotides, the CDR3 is TGTGCCAGCTCACGACCTAGCGGTTCCACAGATACGCAGTATTTT.

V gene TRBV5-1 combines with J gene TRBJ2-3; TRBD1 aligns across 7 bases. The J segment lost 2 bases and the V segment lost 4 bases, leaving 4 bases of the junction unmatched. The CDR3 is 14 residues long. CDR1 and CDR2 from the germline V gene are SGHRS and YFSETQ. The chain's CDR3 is CASSPTGITDTQYF. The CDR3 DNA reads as TGCGCCAGCAGCCCGACAGGGATCACAGATACGCAGTATTTT.

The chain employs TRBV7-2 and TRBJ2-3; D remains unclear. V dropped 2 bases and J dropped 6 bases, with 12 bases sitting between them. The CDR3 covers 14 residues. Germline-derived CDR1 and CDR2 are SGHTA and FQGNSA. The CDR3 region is CASSLNSPPDTQYF. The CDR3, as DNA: TGTGCCAGCAGCTTAAACTCCCCTCCGGATACGCAGTATTTT.

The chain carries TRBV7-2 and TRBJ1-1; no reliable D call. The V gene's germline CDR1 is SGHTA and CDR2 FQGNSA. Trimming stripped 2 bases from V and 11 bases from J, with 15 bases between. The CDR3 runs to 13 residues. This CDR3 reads CASSLNRRMRAFF. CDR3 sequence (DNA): TGTGCCAGCAGCTTAAACCGGAGAATGCGGGCTTTCTTT. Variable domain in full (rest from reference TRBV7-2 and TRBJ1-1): GAGVSQSPSNKVTEKGKDVELRCDPISGHTALYWYRQSLGQGLEFLIYFQGNSAPDKSGLPSDRFSAERTGGSVSTLTIQRTQQEDSAVYLCASSLNRRMRAFFGQGTRLTVV.

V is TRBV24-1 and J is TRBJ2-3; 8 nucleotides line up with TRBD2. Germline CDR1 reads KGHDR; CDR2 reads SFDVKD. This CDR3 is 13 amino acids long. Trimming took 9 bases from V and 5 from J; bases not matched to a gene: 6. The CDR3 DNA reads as TGTGCCACCCCGGGGGGGGCTGGAGATACGCAGTATTTT. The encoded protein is CATPGGAGDTQYF.

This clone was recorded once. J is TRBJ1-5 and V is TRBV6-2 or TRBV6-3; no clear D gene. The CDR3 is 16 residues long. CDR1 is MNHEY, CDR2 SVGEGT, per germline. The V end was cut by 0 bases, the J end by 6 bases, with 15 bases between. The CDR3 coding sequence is TGTGCCAGCAGTTACTCCCGCGGGGTGAAAAGTCAGCCCCAGCATTTT. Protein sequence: CASSYSRGVKSQPQHF.

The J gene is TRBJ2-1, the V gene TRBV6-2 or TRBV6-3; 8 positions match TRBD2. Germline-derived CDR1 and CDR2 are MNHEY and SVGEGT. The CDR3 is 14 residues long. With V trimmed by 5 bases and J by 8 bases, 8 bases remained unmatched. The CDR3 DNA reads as TGTGCCAGCAGTAGCGGGAGCAGCGTGGATGAGCAGTTCTTC. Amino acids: CASSSGSSVDEQFF.

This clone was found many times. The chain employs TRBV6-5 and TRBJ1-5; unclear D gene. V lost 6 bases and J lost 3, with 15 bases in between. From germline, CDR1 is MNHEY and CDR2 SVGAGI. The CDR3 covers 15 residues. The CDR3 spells CASRRWQRDNQPQHF. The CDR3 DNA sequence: TGTGCCAGCAGGCGGTGGCAGAGAGACAATCAGCCCCAGCATTTT.

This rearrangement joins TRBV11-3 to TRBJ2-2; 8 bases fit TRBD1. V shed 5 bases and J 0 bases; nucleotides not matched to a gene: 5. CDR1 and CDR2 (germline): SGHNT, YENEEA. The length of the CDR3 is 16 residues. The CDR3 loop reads CASSVQGGSNTGELFF. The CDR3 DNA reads TGTGCCAGCAGCGTACAGGGGGGATCGAACACCGGGGAGCTGTTTTTT. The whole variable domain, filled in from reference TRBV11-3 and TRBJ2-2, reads EAGVVQSPRYKIIEKKQPVAFWCNPISGHNTLYWYLQNLGQGPELLIRYENEEAVDDSQLPKDRFSAERLKGVDSTLKIQPAELGDSAVYLCASSVQGGSNTGELFFGEGSRLTVL.

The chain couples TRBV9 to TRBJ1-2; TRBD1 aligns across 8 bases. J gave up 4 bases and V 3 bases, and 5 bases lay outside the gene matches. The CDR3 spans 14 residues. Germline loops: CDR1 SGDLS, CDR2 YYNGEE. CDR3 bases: TGTGCCAGCAGCGCGAGACAGGGGACCTATGGCTACACCTTC. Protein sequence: CASSARQGTYGYTF.

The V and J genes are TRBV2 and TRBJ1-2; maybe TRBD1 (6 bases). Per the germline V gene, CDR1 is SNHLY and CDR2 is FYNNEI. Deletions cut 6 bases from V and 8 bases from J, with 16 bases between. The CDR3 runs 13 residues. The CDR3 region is CASSYRQALGYTF. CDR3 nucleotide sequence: TGTGCCAGCAGCTACAGACAGGCACTGGGCTACACCTTC. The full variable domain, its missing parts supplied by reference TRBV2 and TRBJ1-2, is EPEVTQTPSHQVTQMGQEVILRCVPISNHLYFYWYRQILGQKVEFLVSFYNNEISEKSEIFDDQFSVERPDGSNFTLKIRSTKLEDSAMYFCASSYRQALGYTFGSGTRLTVV.

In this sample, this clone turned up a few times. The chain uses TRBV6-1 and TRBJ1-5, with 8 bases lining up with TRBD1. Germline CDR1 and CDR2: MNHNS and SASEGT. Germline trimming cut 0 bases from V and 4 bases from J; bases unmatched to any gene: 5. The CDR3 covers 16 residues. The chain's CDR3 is CASSEASGGGNQPQHF. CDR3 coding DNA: TGTGCCAGCAGTGAAGCCTCAGGGGGCGGTAATCAGCCCCAGCATTTT.

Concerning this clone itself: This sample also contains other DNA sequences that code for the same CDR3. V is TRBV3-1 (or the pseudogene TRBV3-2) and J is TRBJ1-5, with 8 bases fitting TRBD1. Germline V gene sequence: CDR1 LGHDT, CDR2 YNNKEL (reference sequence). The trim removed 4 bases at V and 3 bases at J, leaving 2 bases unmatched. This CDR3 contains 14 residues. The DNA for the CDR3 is TGTGCCAGCAGCCTGGGACAGGTCAATCAGCCCCAGCATTTT. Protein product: CASSLGQVNQPQHF.

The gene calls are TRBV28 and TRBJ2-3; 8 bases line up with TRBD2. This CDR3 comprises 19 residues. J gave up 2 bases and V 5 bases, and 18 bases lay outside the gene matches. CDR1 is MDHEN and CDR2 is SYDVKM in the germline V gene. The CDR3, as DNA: TGTGCCAGCAGTCCCCAACCTCGGACTAGCAGAACTTACACAGATACGCAGTATTTT. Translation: CASSPQPRTSRTYTDTQYF.

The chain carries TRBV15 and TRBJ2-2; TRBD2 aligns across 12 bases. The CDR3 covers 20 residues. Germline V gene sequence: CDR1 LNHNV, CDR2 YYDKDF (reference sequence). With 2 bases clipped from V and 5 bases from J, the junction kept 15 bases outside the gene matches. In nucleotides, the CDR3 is TGTGCCACCAGCAGAAACCGGGGCGCGCGGACTAGCGGGATGACCGGGGAGCTGTTTTTT. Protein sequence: CATSRNRGARTSGMTGELFF.

CDR3 sequence reads: CATSEASGANVLTF. The CDR3 coding sequence is TGTGCCACCAGTGAGGCCTCTGGGGCCAACGTCCTGACTTTC. The J gene is TRBJ2-6, the V gene TRBV24-1; no reliable D call. CDR1 and CDR2 (germline): KGHDR, SFDVKD. There are 14 residues in the CDR3. With 4 bases removed from V and 0 bases from J, the gap between germline ends came to 3 bases.

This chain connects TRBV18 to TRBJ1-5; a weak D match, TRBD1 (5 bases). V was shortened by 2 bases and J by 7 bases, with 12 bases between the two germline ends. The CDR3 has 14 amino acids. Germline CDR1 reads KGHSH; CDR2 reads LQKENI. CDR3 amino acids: CASSPSWGEQPQHF. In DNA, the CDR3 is TGTGCCAGCTCACCAAGTTGGGGGGAGCAGCCCCAGCATTTT.

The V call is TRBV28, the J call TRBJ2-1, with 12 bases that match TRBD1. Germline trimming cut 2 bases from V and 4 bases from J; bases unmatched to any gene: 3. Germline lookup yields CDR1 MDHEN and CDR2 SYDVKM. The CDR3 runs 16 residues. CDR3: CASSLGTGGAYNEQFF. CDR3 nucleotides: TGTGCCAGCAGTTTAGGGACAGGGGGCGCTTACAATGAGCAGTTCTTC.

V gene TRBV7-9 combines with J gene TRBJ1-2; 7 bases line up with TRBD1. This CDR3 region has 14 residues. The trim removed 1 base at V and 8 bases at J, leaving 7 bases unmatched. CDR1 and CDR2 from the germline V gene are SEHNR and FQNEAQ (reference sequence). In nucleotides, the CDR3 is TGTGCCAGCAGCTTAGGCACAGGGGTATACGGCTACACCTTC. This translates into CASSLGTGVYGYTF. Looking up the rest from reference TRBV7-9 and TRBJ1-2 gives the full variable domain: DTGVSQNPRHKITKRGQNVTFRCDPISEHNRLYWYRQTLGQGPEFLTYFQNEAQLEKSRLLSDRFSAERPKGSFSTLEIQRTEQGDSAMYLCASSLGTGVYGYTFGSGTRLTVV.

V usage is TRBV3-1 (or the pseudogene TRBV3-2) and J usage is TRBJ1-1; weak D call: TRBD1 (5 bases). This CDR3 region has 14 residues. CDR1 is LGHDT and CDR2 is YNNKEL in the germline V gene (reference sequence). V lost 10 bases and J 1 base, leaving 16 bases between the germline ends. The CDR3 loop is CATKRGNQNTEAFF. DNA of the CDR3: TGTGCCACCAAGCGGGGGAACCAGAACACTGAAGCTTTCTTT.

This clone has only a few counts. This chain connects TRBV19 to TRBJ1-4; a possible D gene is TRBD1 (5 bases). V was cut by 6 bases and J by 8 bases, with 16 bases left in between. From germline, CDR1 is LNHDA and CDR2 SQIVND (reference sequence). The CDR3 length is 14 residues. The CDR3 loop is CASSGDSIREKLFF. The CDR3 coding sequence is TGTGCCAGTAGCGGTGACAGTATCCGGGAAAAACTGTTTTTT.

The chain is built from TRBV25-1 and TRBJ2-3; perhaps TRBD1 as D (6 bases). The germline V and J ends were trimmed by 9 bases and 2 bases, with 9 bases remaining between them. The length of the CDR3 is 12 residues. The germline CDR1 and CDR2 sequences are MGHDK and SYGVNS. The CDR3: CASRGITDTQYF. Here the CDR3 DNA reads TGTGCCAGTAGGGGGATCACAGATACGCAGTATTTT. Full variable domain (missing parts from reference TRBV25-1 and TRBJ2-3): EADIYQTPRYLVIGTGKKITLECSQTMGHDKMYWYQQDPGMELHLIHYSYGVNSTEKGDLSSESTVSRIRTEHFPLTLESARPSHTSQYLCASRGITDTQYFGPGTRLTVL.

In nucleotides, the CDR3 is TGTGCCAGCAGCTTAGGGCGGTCGGCCTACAATGAGCAGTTCTTC. Protein: CASSLGRSAYNEQFF. The chain uses TRBV11-3 and TRBJ2-1; D unresolved. V lost 1 base to trimming and J lost 2 bases, with 9 bases between them. This CDR3 has 15 amino acids. The V gene's germline CDR1 is SGHNT and CDR2 YENEEA.

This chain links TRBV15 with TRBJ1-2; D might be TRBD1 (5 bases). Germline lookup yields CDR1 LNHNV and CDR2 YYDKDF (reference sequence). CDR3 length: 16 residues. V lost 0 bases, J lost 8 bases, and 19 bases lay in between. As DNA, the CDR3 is TGTGCCACCAGCAGAGATAGGGGTCTGCGCCATGGCGGCTACACCTTC. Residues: CATSRDRGLRHGGYTF.